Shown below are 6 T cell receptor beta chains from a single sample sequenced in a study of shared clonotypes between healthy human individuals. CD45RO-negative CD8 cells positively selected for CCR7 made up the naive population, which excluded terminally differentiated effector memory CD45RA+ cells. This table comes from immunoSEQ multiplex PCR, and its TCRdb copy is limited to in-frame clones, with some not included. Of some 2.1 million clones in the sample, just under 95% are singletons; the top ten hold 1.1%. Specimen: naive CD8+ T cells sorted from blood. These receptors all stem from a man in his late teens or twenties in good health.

The CDR3 reads CASSFHPLNTGELFF. Written as DNA, the CDR3 is TGCGCCAGCAGCTTCCATCCATTGAACACCGGGGAGCTGTTTTTT. This chain links TRBV5-1 with TRBJ2-2; D remains ambiguous. Trimming took off 2 bases at V and 1 base at J, with 9 bases between the two ends. This CDR3 has 15 amino acids. Germline CDR1 reads SGHRS; CDR2 reads YFSETQ.

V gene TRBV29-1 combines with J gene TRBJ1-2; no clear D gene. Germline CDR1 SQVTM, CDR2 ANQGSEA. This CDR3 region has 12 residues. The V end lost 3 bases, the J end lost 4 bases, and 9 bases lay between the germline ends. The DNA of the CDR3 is TGCAGCGTTGATCGGCAGACCTATGGCTACACCTTC. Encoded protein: CSVDRQTYGYTF. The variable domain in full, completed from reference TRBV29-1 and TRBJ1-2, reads SAVISQKPSRDICQRGTSLTIQCQVDSQVTMMFWYRQQPGQSLTLIATANQGSEATYESGFVIDKFPISRPNLTFSTLTVSNMSPEDSSIYLCSVDRQTYGYTFGSGTRLTVV.

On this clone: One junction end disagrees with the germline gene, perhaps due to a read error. The CDR3 DNA sequence: TGTGCCAGCACCTTGAGGGAATGGGCAGGGAGGAACGAGCAGTACTTC. It translates to CASTLREWAGRNEQYF. The chain recombines TRBV5-4 with TRBJ2-7; tentative D call: TRBD2 (6 bases). Germline V gene sequence: CDR1 SGHNT, CDR2 YYREEE (reference sequence). The CDR3 is 16 amino acids.

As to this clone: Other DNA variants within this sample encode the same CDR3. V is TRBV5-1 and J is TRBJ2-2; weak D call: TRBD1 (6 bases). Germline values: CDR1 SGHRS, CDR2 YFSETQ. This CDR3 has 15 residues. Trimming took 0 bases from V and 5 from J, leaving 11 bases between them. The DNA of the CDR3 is TGCGCCAGCAGCTTGGAGGGGGAAAGTACCGGGGAGCTGTTTTTT. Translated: CASSLEGESTGELFF.

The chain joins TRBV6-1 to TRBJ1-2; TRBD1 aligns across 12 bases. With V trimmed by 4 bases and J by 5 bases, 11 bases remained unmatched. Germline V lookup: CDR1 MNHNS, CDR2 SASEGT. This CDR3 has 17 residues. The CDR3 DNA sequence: TGTGCCAGCAGTGGCCCCCAGGGGACAGGGGGCGAGTATGGCTACACCTTC. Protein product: CASSGPQGTGGEYGYTF.

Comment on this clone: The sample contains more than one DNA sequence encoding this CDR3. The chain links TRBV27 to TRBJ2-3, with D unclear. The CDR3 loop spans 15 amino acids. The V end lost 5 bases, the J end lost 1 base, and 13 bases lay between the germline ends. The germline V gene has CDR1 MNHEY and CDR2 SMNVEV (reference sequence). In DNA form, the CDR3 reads TGTGCCAGCAGTCCCTCCCTGGCGGGCACAGATACGCAGTATTTT. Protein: CASSPSLAGTDTQYF.